This T cell receptor (beta chain) derives from a study of blood T cell repertoires in COVID-19. The protocol was immunoSEQ multiplex PCR, while the TCRdb copy is restricted to in-frame clones and leaves out a portion. The table has 540,000 or so clones, around 90% seen once. The sequence derives from a woman aged 45 to 65 with COVID-19, enrolled during active disease. Sequenced input: peripheral blood.

The CDR3 reads CASSLGAGGPSSYNEQFF. CDR3 bases: TGTGCCAGCAGCTTAGGGGCGGGGGGCCCGAGCTCCTACAATGAGCAGTTCTTC. J is TRBJ2-1 and V is TRBV7-6; 8 bases align to TRBD2. The CDR3 extends over 18 amino acids. The V and J ends lost 1 base and 0 bases, in that order; junction bases with no gene match: 8. Germline loops: CDR1 SGHVS, CDR2 FNYEAQ. Supplemented by reference TRBV7-6 and TRBJ2-1, the full variable domain reads GAGVSQSPRYKVTKRGQDVALRCDPISGHVSLYWYRQALGQGPEFLTYFNYEAQQDKSGLPNDRFSAERPEGSISTLTIQRTEQRDSAMYRCASSLGAGGPSSYNEQFFGPGTRLTVL.